The 5 T cell receptor beta chains listed next were all sequenced from one sample in a study of blood T cell repertoires in COVID-19. Sequenced by immunoSEQ multiplex PCR; TCRdb stores in-frame clones only, minus some. The repertoire holds 220,000 or so clones, 70% to 90% seen once, with about a tenth in the top ten. Sequenced: peripheral blood. These receptor sequences come from a woman aged 45-59 years with COVID-19, enrolled during active disease.

This clone was found a few times. This chain uses TRBV30 with TRBJ1-5; 7 bases match TRBD1. The germline CDR1 and CDR2 sequences are GTSNPN and SVGIG (reference sequence). This CDR3 contains 14 residues. The trim removed 0 bases at V and 5 bases at J, leaving 4 bases unmatched. The CDR3 is CAWSVQGRYQPQHF. CDR3 sequence (DNA): TGTGCCTGGAGTGTACAGGGGAGGTATCAGCCCCAGCATTTT.

CDR3 region: CASSLDGSYGYTF. DNA for the CDR3: TGTGCCAGCAGCTTAGATGGCAGTTATGGCTACACCTTC. This sequence joins TRBV7-2 and TRBJ1-2; no clear D gene. This CDR3 spans 13 amino acids. V lost 1 base and J 5 bases, leaving 8 bases between the germline ends. Per the germline V gene, CDR1 is SGHTA and CDR2 is FQGNSA.

The genes are TRBV3-1 (or the pseudogene TRBV3-2) and TRBJ1-1, with D unresolved. The CDR3 sequence is 17 residues long. Germline lookup yields CDR1 LGHDT and CDR2 YNNKEL (reference sequence). Trimming stripped 3 bases from V and 1 base from J, with 18 bases between. DNA for the CDR3: TGTGCCAGCAGCCAGTCTCTGTCTTGGGCCGGGAACACTGAAGCTTTCTTT. Translating it yields CASSQSLSWAGNTEAFF.

Turning to this clone: A single base separates this from a much larger clone, so it may be a read error. This chain links TRBV5-1 with TRBJ1-2; D not resolved. CDR1 SGHRS and CDR2 YFSETQ come from the germline V gene. This CDR3 contains 12 residues. Trimming took 0 bases from V and 7 from J, leaving 7 bases between them. The chain's CDR3 is CASSLAGIGYTF. In DNA form, the CDR3 reads TGCGCCAGCAGCTTGGCCGGGATTGGCTACACCTTC.

The chain carries TRBV7-2 and TRBJ2-7; D is perhaps TRBD2 (7 bases). From germline, CDR1 is SGHTA and CDR2 FQGNSA. This CDR3 is built from 15 residues. Trimming removed 1 base from V and 4 bases from J, with 14 bases in between. This CDR3 is CASSLGEGRGYEQYV. In nucleotides, the CDR3 is TGTGCCAGCAGCTTAGGAGAGGGGAGGGGGTACGAGCAGTACGTC.